Listed below are T cell receptor beta chains from one sample, sequenced in a study of vaccination and CD4 T cells after COVID-19. These receptors' targets are unknown. TCRdb processed the PCR reads anew with MiXCR; each CDR3 protein has one entry. There are 8,500 to 10,000 distinct CDR3 sequences in the sample; approximately 60% occur only once, and over 20% lies in the top ten. Sequencing was carried out using CD4+ T cells from blood, cultured in vitro. Receptors originate from a human donor in good health. CDR3s include the opening cysteine and the closing phenylalanine or tryptophan. Each record gives: J gene, clone size, D gene, V gene, CDR3 protein, CDR3 DNA. The D gene is left open where the match is weak. The listing skips clone size in some rows; elsewhere it reads once, few, many or a size class.

TRBJ1-5 . TRBD1 TRBV6-1 CASSVDRWGNQPQHF TGTGCCAGCAGTGTGGACAGGTGGGGCAATCAGCCCCAGCATTTT
TRBJ1-5 . . TRBV6-2/TRBV6-3 CASSQSIWDNGGTQPQHF TGTGCCAGCAGTCAGTCCATATGGGATAACGGGGGGACACAGCCCCAGCATTTT
TRBJ1-2 . TRBD1 TRBV7-9 CASSLDSAGGYGYTF TGTGCCAGCAGCTTAGATAGCGCAGGGGGCTATGGCTACACCTTC
TRBJ2-1 . TRBD2 TRBV6-2/TRBV6-3 CASSPGTSGYNEQFF TGTGCCAGCAGCCCCGGGACTAGCGGATACAATGAGCAGTTCTTC
TRBJ2-3 . . TRBV7-2 CASSLEGQGDTQYF TGTGCCAGCAGCTTAGAGGGTCAAGGAGATACGCAGTATTTT
TRBJ1-3 . . TRBV19 CASKARSASTIYF TGTGCCAGTAAAGCCAGGAGTGCAAGCACCATATATTTT
TRBJ2-6 . TRBD1 TRBV6-5 CASSFRGQVNTGANVLTF TGTGCCAGCAGTTTCCGTGGACAGGTCAATACGGGGGCCAACGTCCTGACTTTC
TRBJ1-2 . . TRBV4-3 CASSQGTGYTF TGCGCCAGCAGCCAAGGTACCGGCTACACCTTC
TRBJ1-6 . . TRBV14 CASSQDGNPFNSPLHF TGTGCCAGCAGCCAAGACGGAAACCCCTTTAATTCACCCCTCCACTTT
TRBJ2-3 few . TRBV19 CASAYLGTDTQYF TGTGCCAGCGCCTATCTGGGCACAGATACGCAGTATTTT
TRBJ2-2 . . TRBV2 CASSGKAGPGELFF TGTGCCAGCAGCGGAAAGGCAGGCCCCGGGGAGCTGTTTTTT
TRBJ2-5 once . TRBV20-1 CSARPARGREETQYF TGCAGTGCTAGACCCGCTCGTGGCAGGGAAGAGACCCAGTACTTC
TRBJ2-1 . . TRBV29-1 CSVVTYNEQFF TGCAGCGTTGTCACCTACAATGAGCAGTTCTTC
TRBJ1-3 . . TRBV11-2 CASSLSLTPPGNTIYF TGTGCCAGCAGCTTAAGTCTAACTCCCCCCGGAAACACCATATATTTT
TRBJ2-7 . TRBD1 TRBV10-2 CASRRQGNYEQYF TGCGCCAGTCGAAGACAGGGGAACTACGAGCAGTACTTC
TRBJ2-3 . TRBD2 TRBV7-2 CASSLASGGKFTDTQYF TGTGCCAGCAGCTTAGCGTCCGGGGGGAAGTTTACAGATACGCAGTATTTT
TRBJ2-5 . . TRBV7-2 CASSSPRVETQYF TGTGCCAGCAGCTCCCCTAGGGTCGAGACCCAGTACTTC
TRBJ2-5 . . TRBV7-2 CASSLTGGTRRRGETQYF TGTGCCAGCAGCCTCACTGGGGGGACTCGCCGACGGGGGGAGACCCAGTACTTC